The rows below give T cell receptor beta chains drawn from one sample of a study of OX40 agonist ivuxolimab in advanced cancers. Measured with immunoSEQ multiplex PCR; TCRdb has only the in-frame clones, and not every one. The data hold about 80,000 clones, with around 90% observed a single time. The sample consisted of CD4+ or CD8+ T cells sorted from blood, taken in a trial of the OX40 agonist ivuxolimab. Source of these receptors: an adult with an advanced solid tumor such as melanoma, head and neck, liver or kidney cancer. Each CDR3 is given with its conserved first and last residue. D genes are given only for firm matches. The size field is filled for only some rows; it gives once, few, many or a size class.

>many|TRBV10-3|-
CAISESTDAEAFF
>-|TRBV28|TRBD2
CASSGTSGRSGELFF
>-|TRBV11-2|TRBD2
CASSHPSLGGDIADTQYF
>-|TRBV15|-
CATSAQRVGEQYF
>-|TRBV28|TRBD2
CASRFRFELADILSYEQYF
>-|TRBV19|-
CASSLGTGQGYNQPQHF
>-|TRBV19|-
CASSMGPQYEQYF
>-|TRBV5-4|-
CASRDGGRGYTF
>-|TRBV6-6|-
CASSYGEPGNSPLHF
>few|TRBV2|TRBD1
CASSEDRGTEAFF
>-|TRBV28|TRBD1
CASSSPSGGLTEAFF
>-|TRBV6-5|TRBD1
CASSSGTASSYEQYF
>-|TRBV19|TRBD1
CASSKWTGGKSDTQYF
>-|TRBV5-8|TRBD2
CASSLVVASGSRNEQYF
>-|TRBV29-1|-
CSVGSNTGELFF
>-|TRBV6-5|-
CASSYRGKGYGYTF
>-|TRBV5-1|TRBD2
CASSGGTSGRGTYEQYF
>-|TRBV29-1|-
CSVVLGVNTEAFF
>-|TRBV28|-
CASSLWTANTEAFF
>-|TRBV6-1|-
CASNLNRADEQFF
>-|TRBV18|TRBD1
CASSRSGTGPYEQYF
>-|TRBV6-6|-
CASSYPGRETQYF
>-|TRBV7-9|TRBD1
CASSTGTGGYGYTF
>-|TRBV18|-
CASSPPNRQLYTGELFF
>-|TRBV2|-
CASITTRYSDNEQFF
>-|TRBV27|TRBD2
CASLPLSGRITGELFF
>-|TRBV20-1|-
CSASNRDTQYF
>-|TRBV5-1|TRBD1
CASSLDRGGEQYF
>-|TRBV7-2|TRBD2
CASSSLAGGPALAKNIQYF
>-|TRBV25-1|-
CASSGRVSLGETQYF
>-|TRBV2|TRBD1
CASSEQRTGRLVIPEAFF
>-|TRBV5-1|-
CASISTKTSGYNEQFF
>-|TRBV4-1|-
CASSQGRLVRRGYNEQFF
>-|TRBV5-1|-
CASSSGTAATNEKLFF
>-|TRBV18|TRBD1
CASSPDRDREGYTF
>-|TRBV27|-
CASSLKGDIEQPQHF
>-|TRBV7-3|TRBD2
CASSLFASGSLRNEQFF
>-|TRBV10-3|-
CAISGTGSRANVLTF
>few|TRBV6-1|TRBD2
CASSEAKAGPYEQYF
>-|TRBV29-1|-
CSVVADFRSYNEQFF
>-|TRBV11-3|TRBD1
CASSLVAGGTYEQYF
>-|TRBV7-8|-
CASSLSSYTDTQYF
>-|TRBV6-1|TRBD1
CASRETRTGGRQGYTF
>-|TRBV19|TRBD2
CASSIGLANNEQFF
>-|TRBV10-3|-
CAISESGVQPQHF
>-|TRBV6-1|-
CASKTEETQYF
>-|TRBV4-3|-
CASSRNRNDWDEQFF
>-|TRBV28|-
CASNVPGRNTEAFF
>-|TRBV4-2|-
CASSLKSAGRNTDTQYF
>-|TRBV7-9|TRBD1
CASSLASGTGGDTQYF
>few|TRBV5-1|-
CASSPMGGNQPQHF
>-|TRBV6-6|TRBD2
CASSREGPLGEQYF
>few|TRBV2|-
CASSSGARNQPQHF
>-|TRBV18|-
CASSPPTHTDTQYF